Below are 5 T cell receptor beta chains sequenced from a single sample in a study of blood T cell repertoires in COVID-19. Here immunoSEQ multiplex PCR was the method, and the copy in TCRdb shows in-frame clones only, minus some. The table lists approximately 220,000 clones, approximately 84% of them singletons. Sequencing was carried out using peripheral blood. The receptors shown here come from a woman aged 55-75 years with acute or convalescent COVID-19.

The rearrangement joins TRBV6-1 to TRBJ2-1; TRBD1 is a possible D gene (5 bases). The ends were cut back, 2 bases at V and 0 bases at J, with 8 bases in the middle. There are 15 residues in the CDR3. Germline V gene data show CDR1 as MNHNS and CDR2 as SASEGT. CDR3 loop: CASSEQGNSYNEQFF. CDR3 DNA: TGTGCCAGCAGTGAACAGGGTAACTCCTACAATGAGCAGTTCTTC.

The rearrangement links TRBV5-6 to TRBJ1-1; TRBD1 might be the D (5 bases). The V gene's germline CDR1 is SGHDT and CDR2 YYEEEE. This CDR3 spans 15 amino acids. Trimming shortened V by 0 bases and J by 9 bases, and 18 bases separated the two germline ends. CDR3: CASSLVAAGQGQAFF. The CDR3 DNA reads as TGTGCCAGCAGCTTGGTGGCGGCGGGGCAGGGACAAGCTTTCTTT.

This CDR3 is CASSLALGSGGAAGEQYF. The CDR3 nucleotides are TGTGCCAGCAGCTTGGCCCTGGGTAGCGGGGGGGCCGCGGGTGAGCAGTACTTC. The chain links TRBV5-6 to TRBJ2-7; 11 positions match TRBD2. Losses at the gene ends were 0 bases for V and 7 bases for J; bases not matched to a gene: 15. Germline V gives CDR1 SGHDT, CDR2 YYEEEE. The CDR3 has 18 amino acids.

The V and J genes are TRBV4-2 and TRBJ1-2, with D unclear. Deletions cut 0 bases from V and 8 bases from J, with 22 bases between. The CDR3 totals 17 residues. The germline V gene has CDR1 LGHNA and CDR2 YNFKEQ. DNA of the CDR3: TGTGCCAGCAGCCAAGATGGTCAGACCACACGCCAGGAAGGCTACACCTTC. Its protein product is CASSQDGQTTRQEGYTF.

J is TRBJ1-1 and V is TRBV12-5; D gene unclear. Germline loops: CDR1 LGHNT, CDR2 FRNRAP. This CDR3 has 13 residues. Trimming removed 3 bases at V and 5 bases at J, with 10 bases between. The CDR3 loop reads CASGLVGVTEAFF. The CDR3 DNA sequence: TGTGCTAGTGGTTTAGTCGGGGTAACTGAAGCTTTCTTT. Using reference TRBV12-5 and TRBJ1-1 for the parts outside the CDR3, the full variable domain is DARVTQTPRHKVTEMGQEVTMRCQPILGHNTVFWYRQTMMQGLELLAYFRNRAPLDDSGMPKDRFSAEMPDATLATLKIQPSEPRDSAVYFCASGLVGVTEAFFGQGTRLTVV.